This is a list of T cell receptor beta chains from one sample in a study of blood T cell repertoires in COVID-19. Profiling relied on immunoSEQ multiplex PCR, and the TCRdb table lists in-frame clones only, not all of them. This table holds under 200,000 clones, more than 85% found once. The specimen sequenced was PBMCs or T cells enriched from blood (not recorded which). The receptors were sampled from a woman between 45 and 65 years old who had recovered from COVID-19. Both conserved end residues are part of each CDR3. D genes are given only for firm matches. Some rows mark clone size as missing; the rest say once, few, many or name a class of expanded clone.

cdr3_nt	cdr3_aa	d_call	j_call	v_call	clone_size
TGTGCCAGCGACAGGGGGAGCGAGCAGTACTTC	CASDRGSEQYF	TRBD1	TRBJ2-7	TRBV6-5	.
TGTGCCAGCAGTTACGGGACTAGCGGGAGTGTTATCGAGCAGTACTTC	CASSYGTSGSVIEQYF	TRBD2	TRBJ2-7	TRBV7-2	.
TGTGCCTGGAGTCTCAAGCGAGCAGAAGATCAGCCCCAGCATTTT	CAWSLKRAEDQPQHF	.	TRBJ1-5	TRBV30	few
TGTGCCAGCAGTGAAGGGGTGCGGGCTCGTGAGACCCAGTACTTC	CASSEGVRARETQYF	.	TRBJ2-5	TRBV6-1	.
TGTGCCAGCGGCCAGGGGGATACGCAGTATTTT	CASGQGDTQYF	.	TRBJ2-3	TRBV7-3	.
TGTGCCACCAGTGACGGGATGGGCAATGAGCAGTTCTTC	CATSDGMGNEQFF	.	TRBJ2-1	TRBV24-1	once
TGTGCCGGCAATCAAATAACAAATTCACCCCTCCACTTT	CAGNQITNSPLHF	.	TRBJ1-6	TRBV2	.
TGTGCAAGTCGCTCGAGCAGAGGGACAGGGGGCCGTTTTGGCAATCAGCCCCAGCATTTT	CASRSSRGTGGRFGNQPQHF	.	TRBJ1-5	TRBV12-2	.
TGCGCCAGCAGCTTGGGCGGGGAGAACTATGGCTACACCTTC	CASSLGGENYGYTF	.	TRBJ1-2	TRBV5-1	.
TGTGCCAGCTTACAGGGGGCAAATCAGCCCCAGCATTTT	CASLQGANQPQHF	TRBD1	TRBJ1-5	TRBV2	.
TGTGCCACCACCATAGACAGGGGGCTGACTAATGAAAAACTGTTTTTT	CATTIDRGLTNEKLFF	TRBD1	TRBJ1-4	TRBV15	.
TGTGCCAGCAGCCCGGCGACTAGCGGGAGGGCCATTTCGAGGGAGCAGTTCTTC	CASSPATSGRAISREQFF	TRBD2	TRBJ2-1	TRBV13	once
TGTGCCAGCAGCGTAGCGGGACAGGGGCATGAAAAACTGTTTTTT	CASSVAGQGHEKLFF	TRBD1	TRBJ1-4	TRBV9	.
TGTGCCAGCAGCTTAGCTCTTAGGGGTGGCTACACCTTC	CASSLALRGGYTF	.	TRBJ1-2	TRBV11-2	.
TGTGCCACCAGTAGGAAACAGGGGGCCGTCGGGGAGCTGTTTTTT	CATSRKQGAVGELFF	TRBD1	TRBJ2-2	TRBV15	.
TGCAGCGTCCTCTATCGACAGAACGAGCAGTACTTC	CSVLYRQNEQYF	.	TRBJ2-7	TRBV29-1	.
TGTGCCAGCAGCTTAGGAGGGACAGGTGCTGGCTACACCTTC	CASSLGGTGAGYTF	TRBD1	TRBJ1-2	TRBV7-2	.